The 13 T cell receptor beta chains below all came from one sample that was sequenced in a study of identical twins (dated by TCRdb to the mid-2010s). The receptor library was made with 5' RACE. The data were produced on an Illumina HiSeq 2000. Clones were called with MiXCR by TCRdb after fastp trimmed the public reads at Q25, and only in-frame beta chains were retained. CDR3 protein duplicates are merged, each entry listing the most common genes and DNA. This sample is represented by hundreds of thousands of distinct CDR3 sequences; approximately 18% of them were singletons. In total, the top ten clones hold about an eighth of the sample. These data were likewise used in another study, on T cells expressing NK-cell markers.

Material: PBMCs. These TCRs come from a woman under 30 in good health.

The chain is built from TRBV20-1 and TRBJ2-5, with TRBD2 matching over 8 bases. The germline gives CDR1 DFQATT, CDR2 SNEGSKA (reference sequence). The CDR3 length is 14 residues. After removal of 3 bases from V and 4 bases from J, the junction contained 7 bases not matched to a gene. The CDR3 loop reads CSASVPGGPETQYF. The CDR3 bases are TGCAGTGCTAGCGTCCCGGGGGGGCCAGAGACCCAGTACTTC.

The gene calls are TRBV20-1 and TRBJ2-3, with no clear D. Germline CDR1 and CDR2: DFQATT and SNEGSKA (reference sequence). This CDR3 region has 17 residues. The V end lost 3 bases, the J end lost 2 bases, and 21 bases lay between the germline ends. For the CDR3, the DNA is TGCAGTGCTAGTTCGGTCAGCGCTTATACTACCACAGATACGCAGTATTTT. It codes for CSASSVSAYTTTDTQYF.

This clonotype has a handful of counts. The chain combines TRBV29-1 with TRBJ1-1, with D unclear. Trimming removed 6 bases from V and 0 bases from J, with 8 bases in between. CDR1 is SQVTM and CDR2 is ANQGSEA in the germline V gene. This CDR3 region has 12 residues. The CDR3 DNA sequence: TGCAGCGTGCGACGGATGAACACTGAAGCTTTCTTT. Translated, it gives CSVRRMNTEAFF.

As DNA, the CDR3 is TGCAGCGGGGGGGACGGCCAAGAGACCCAGTACTTC. This sequence encodes CSGGDGQETQYF. This chain connects TRBV29-1 to TRBJ2-5; weak D call: TRBD2 (6 bases). The germline CDR1 and CDR2 sequences are SQVTM and ANQGSEA. Trimming removed 7 bases at V and 1 base at J, with 10 bases between. This CDR3 has 12 residues.

The chain uses TRBV18 and TRBJ2-1, with TRBD2 as a possible D gene (6 bases). Germline V gene sequence: CDR1 KGHSH, CDR2 LQKENI. The CDR3 is 13 residues long. V lost 0 bases, J lost 15 bases, and 15 bases lay in between. The CDR3 nucleotides read TGTGCCAGCTCACCACCTAGTACTAGCATGCTGTTCTTC. Protein product: CASSPPSTSMLFF.

The rearrangement links TRBV5-1 to TRBJ2-2, with D perhaps assigned TRBD1 or TRBD2 (5 bases each). V was trimmed by 2 bases and J by 3 bases, leaving 14 bases between them. This CDR3 has 16 residues. CDR1 is SGHRS, CDR2 YFSETQ, per germline. The CDR3 spells CASSLLAGTDTGELFF. CDR3 coding DNA: TGCGCCAGCAGCTTATTGGCTGGGACGGACACCGGGGAGCTGTTTTTT.

The V and J genes are TRBV10-2 and TRBJ2-7; TRBD1 agrees at 9 bases. V was pared by 7 bases and J by 6 bases, with 10 bases of the junction left unmatched. Germline values: CDR1 WSHSY, CDR2 SAAADI. The CDR3 extends over 14 amino acids. CDR3 in amino acids: CASKEQGALSEQYF. For the CDR3, the DNA is TGCGCCAGCAAAGAACAGGGGGCGCTTTCCGAGCAGTACTTC.

Only a few counts were recorded for this clonotype. The V call is TRBV6-2 or TRBV6-3, the J call TRBJ2-1, with 7 positions matching TRBD2. The V gene end was trimmed by 5 bases and the J gene end by 4 bases; junction bases not matched to a gene: 8. From germline, CDR1 is MNHEY and CDR2 SVGEGT. This CDR3 spans 15 amino acids. DNA of the CDR3: TGTGCCAGCAGTCTCAGCGGGATTGCGTACAATGAGCAGTTCTTC. Translation: CASSLSGIAYNEQFF.

This clonotype has only a few counts. The chain couples TRBV6-1 to TRBJ1-1; possible D gene TRBD1, 6 bases. The CDR3 contains 14 residues. V shed 8 bases and J shed 5 bases, with 18 bases lying between them. Per germline, CDR1 MNHNS and CDR2 SASEGT. CDR3 amino acids: CASGQHIGGTEAFF. As DNA, the CDR3 is TGTGCCAGCGGGCAACACATAGGGGGTACTGAAGCTTTCTTT.

This sequence joins TRBV12-3 or TRBV12-4 and TRBJ2-7; 10 bases line up with TRBD1. This CDR3 spans 14 amino acids. Unmatched junction bases numbered 4, after V lost 3 bases and J lost 5 bases. CDR3 protein: CASSFGTGAHEQYF. In DNA, the CDR3 is TGTGCCAGCAGTTTCGGGACAGGGGCCCACGAGCAGTACTTC.

This clonotype was observed a handful of times. V is TRBV7-8 and J is TRBJ2-7; unclear D gene. The CDR3 runs to 16 residues. Germline CDR1 SGHVS, CDR2 FQNEAQ. V was pared by 2 bases and J by 1 base, with 15 bases between. DNA of the CDR3: TGTGCCAGCAGCTTATATCGTACTTCTCCTTCCTACGAGCAGTACTTC. Translating gives CASSLYRTSPSYEQYF.

The chain has TRBV10-2 and TRBJ2-3, with D possibly TRBD2 on 6 matching bases. Germline CDR1 and CDR2: WSHSY and SAAADI. The V end was cut by 4 bases, the J end by 5 bases, with 13 bases between. The CDR3 is made up of 14 amino acids. CDR3 sequence: CASSGAGREDTQYF. The CDR3 DNA reads TGCGCCAGCAGTGGTGCAGGGCGGGAAGATACGCAGTATTTT.

This chain links TRBV3-1 with TRBJ1-5; D may be TRBD1 (5 bases). The V gene lost 0 bases and the J gene lost 3 bases, with 9 bases spanning the gap. Germline lookup yields CDR1 LGHDT and CDR2 YNNKEL (reference sequence). The CDR3 covers 15 residues. The CDR3 protein is CASSQDYGHNQPQHF. CDR3 nucleotides: TGTGCCAGCAGCCAAGATTACGGACACAATCAGCCCCAGCATTTT.